Shown below are 21 T cell receptor beta chains from a single sample sequenced in a study of blood T cell repertoires in COVID-19. Sequencing used immunoSEQ multiplex PCR; TCRdb keeps in-frame clones, though not all of them. Here the sample spans over 600,000 clones, 75% to 90% being singletons. Sequences were obtained from peripheral blood. All receptors derive from a woman aged 18-29 years with acute or convalescent COVID-19.

The gene calls are TRBV7-2 and TRBJ1-3, with 9 bases identical to TRBD1. Unmatched junction bases numbered 4, after V lost 0 bases and J lost 7 bases. Germline V gene data show CDR1 as SGHTA and CDR2 as FQGNSA. The CDR3 is 15 residues long. The CDR3 DNA follows: TGTGCCAGCAGCTTAGCCGGGACAGGGAGGAACACCATATATTTT. This translates into CASSLAGTGRNTIYF.

CDR3 loop: CASSLQFPRTGANSPLHF. In nucleotides, the CDR3 is TGTGCCAGCAGTCTACAATTCCCCCGGACAGGAGCCAATTCACCCCTCCACTTT. V gene TRBV27 combines with J gene TRBJ1-6; the match to TRBD1 covers 7 bases. CDR3 length: 18 amino acids. Trimming took 5 bases from V and 7 from J; bases not matched to a gene: 17. Per the germline V gene, CDR1 is MNHEY and CDR2 is SMNVEV (reference sequence).

The chain links TRBV15 to TRBJ1-1; D not certain. The germline gives CDR1 LNHNV, CDR2 YYDKDF (reference sequence). The germline V and J ends were trimmed by 0 bases and 3 bases, with 11 bases remaining between them. CDR3 length: 15 amino acids. The CDR3, as DNA: TGTGCCACCAGCAGAGATCCGGGTCCGGACACTGAAGCTTTCTTT. Its protein is CATSRDPGPDTEAFF.

J is TRBJ2-3 and V is TRBV6-5, with 9 bases fitting TRBD2. From germline, CDR1 is MNHEY and CDR2 SVGAGI. This CDR3 comprises 15 residues. V dropped 10 bases and J dropped 5; count of bases not matched to a gene: 13. CDR3 amino acids: CATILLAGAGDTQYF. For the CDR3, the DNA is TGTGCCACCATACTCTTAGCGGGGGCGGGAGATACGCAGTATTTT.

V gene TRBV28 combines with J gene TRBJ1-1; 7 nucleotides line up with TRBD1. Per germline, CDR1 MDHEN and CDR2 SYDVKM. This CDR3 contains 17 residues. The trim removed 5 bases at V and 1 base at J, leaving 13 bases unmatched. CDR3 in DNA: TGTGCCAGCAGTCACTTCAGACGGACAGGAACGAACACTGAAGCTTTCTTT. It codes for CASSHFRRTGTNTEAFF.

The rearrangement uses TRBV5-1 and TRBJ1-1, with D possibly being TRBD1 (5 bases). The V gene's germline CDR1 is SGHRS and CDR2 YFSETQ. Trimming left V 6 bases short and J 4 bases short, with 16 bases between. The CDR3 sequence is 14 residues long. CDR3 sequence: CASNIWEGSTEAFF. The CDR3 DNA reads as TGCGCCAGCAACATTTGGGAGGGGTCCACTGAAGCTTTCTTT.

This chain connects TRBV27 to TRBJ2-3; 13 bases map to TRBD2. The germline CDR1 and CDR2 sequences are MNHEY and SMNVEV (reference sequence). After removal of 4 bases from V and 4 bases from J, the junction contained 5 bases not matched to a gene. The CDR3 has 16 amino acids. CDR3 residues: CASSSRLAGGSDTQYF. DNA of the CDR3: TGTGCCAGCAGTTCGCGACTAGCGGGGGGTTCAGATACGCAGTATTTT.

The chain links TRBV9 to TRBJ1-4; D unresolved. V lost 4 bases and J 4 bases, leaving 17 bases between the germline ends. CDR3 length equals 16 residues. Germline V CDR1 and CDR2: SGDLS, YYNGEE. CDR3 sequence reads: CASSPSDGRLNEKLFF. The CDR3 nucleotides are TGTGCCAGCAGCCCGTCGGACGGGAGACTTAATGAAAAACTGTTTTTT.

The chain has TRBV5-1 and TRBJ1-2; D call uncertain. Germline V gene lookup returns CDR1 SGHRS and CDR2 YFSETQ. The CDR3 sequence is 15 residues long. Trimming pared 0 bases from V and 0 bases from J, leaving 9 bases between. CDR3 nucleotides: TGCGCCAGCAGCTTGGCGACACCCACTAACTATGGCTACACCTTC. The encoded protein is CASSLATPTNYGYTF.

J is TRBJ2-2 and V is TRBV9; the match to TRBD2 covers 9 bases. The V gene end was trimmed by 2 bases and the J gene end by 6 bases; junction bases not matched to a gene: 5. Germline V gene data show CDR1 as SGDLS and CDR2 as YYNGEE. The CDR3 covers 15 residues. Written as DNA, the CDR3 is TGTGCCAGCAGCGTCGGCGGGGGGGCCCCCGGGGAGCTGTTTTTT. Protein: CASSVGGGAPGELFF.

V is TRBV28 and J is TRBJ1-2; 8 bases line up with TRBD1. The V gene's germline CDR1 is MDHEN and CDR2 SYDVKM. This CDR3 is built from 14 residues. The ends lost 5 bases at V and 3 bases at J; junction bases unmatched: 5. CDR3 protein: CASSLRGQYYGYTF. For the CDR3, the DNA is TGTGCCAGCAGTCTCAGGGGGCAGTACTATGGCTACACCTTC.

In its sample, this clone was seen a few times. The rearrangement links TRBV13 to TRBJ2-7; the match to TRBD2 covers 10 bases. This CDR3 has 17 residues. The V gene's germline CDR1 is PRHDT and CDR2 FYEKMQ (reference sequence). Trimming took 3 bases from V and 0 from J; bases not matched to a gene: 8. Here the CDR3 reads CASSFLPLAGVSYEQYF. In DNA, the CDR3 is TGTGCCAGCAGCTTCCTACCCCTAGCGGGGGTCTCCTACGAGCAGTACTTC.

The chain uses TRBV5-4 and TRBJ1-2; 7 positions match TRBD1. The V gene end was trimmed by 3 bases and the J gene end by 8 bases; junction bases not matched to a gene: 7. Germline assignment: CDR1 SGHNT and CDR2 YYREEE (reference sequence). The CDR3 covers 13 residues. The CDR3 coding sequence is TGTGCCAGCAGCTACACAGGGGATTACGGCTACACCTTC. This codes for CASSYTGDYGYTF.

V and J are TRBV11-3 and TRBJ2-5, with 9 bases lining up with TRBD1. V dropped 2 bases and J dropped 4; count of bases not matched to a gene: 5. Germline assignment: CDR1 SGHNT and CDR2 YENEEA. CDR3 length: 15 amino acids. CDR3 in amino acids: CASSLRTGARETQYF. The CDR3 DNA sequence: TGTGCCAGCAGCTTAAGGACAGGGGCGCGAGAGACCCAGTACTTC. The variable domain in full, with the rest retrieved from reference TRBV11-3 and TRBJ2-5, is EAGVVQSPRYKIIEKKQPVAFWCNPISGHNTLYWYLQNLGQGPELLIRYENEEAVDDSQLPKDRFSAERLKGVDSTLKIQPAELGDSAVYLCASSLRTGARETQYFGPGTRLLVL.

The V and J genes are TRBV29-1 and TRBJ2-7, with 12 bases fitting TRBD1. The V segment lost 4 bases and the J segment 7 bases; nucleotides outside the gene matches: 14. The germline V gene has CDR1 SQVTM and CDR2 ANQGSEA. This CDR3 contains 16 residues. In nucleotides, the CDR3 is TGCAGCGTTGCACCTACCTGGGACAGGGGGCCTGGGGAGCAGTACTTC. It specifies CSVAPTWDRGPGEQYF.

CDR3 nucleotides: TGTGCCAGCAGTATATCCGGTGTTTCACCCCTCCACTTT. As protein: CASSISGVSPLHF. The genes are TRBV6-2 or TRBV6-3 and TRBJ1-6; no firm D call. Germline V gene lookup returns CDR1 MNHEY and CDR2 SVGEGT. V lost 5 bases and J lost 9, with 11 bases in between. CDR3 length: 13 residues.

The chain combines TRBV7-8 with TRBJ1-6; D gene uncertain. CDR3 length: 13 residues. Germline CDR1 and CDR2: SGHVS and FQNEAQ. Trimming left V 0 bases short and J 6 bases short, with 3 bases between. CDR3 sequence reads: CASSLAINSPLHF. The CDR3 DNA follows: TGTGCCAGCAGCTTAGCCATTAATTCACCCCTCCACTTT. The variable domain in full, completed from reference TRBV7-8 and TRBJ1-6, reads GAGVSQSPRYKVAKRGQDVALRCDPISGHVSLFWYQQALGQGPEFLTYFQNEAQLDKSGLPSDRFFAERPEGSVSTLKIQRTQQEDSAVYLCASSLAINSPLHFGNGTRLTVT.

This chain links TRBV5-1 with TRBJ1-2; the D is unclear. V was trimmed by 0 bases and J by 6 bases, leaving 6 bases between them. The CDR3 sequence is 12 residues long. Per the germline V gene, CDR1 is SGHRS and CDR2 is YFSETQ. This CDR3 reads CASSLGLDGYTF. As DNA, the CDR3 is TGCGCCAGCAGCTTGGGATTAGATGGCTACACCTTC.

The rearrangement uses TRBV27 and TRBJ1-1; 7 bases are shared with TRBD1. The trim removed 5 bases at V and 4 bases at J, leaving 13 bases unmatched. Germline V gene sequence: CDR1 MNHEY, CDR2 SMNVEV (reference sequence). This CDR3 spans 16 amino acids. CDR3 sequence reads: CASSPDRVSWGTEAFF. The CDR3 nucleotides read TGTGCCAGCAGTCCAGACAGGGTAAGCTGGGGCACTGAAGCTTTCTTT.

The gene calls are TRBV7-8 and TRBJ1-4, with 9 bases that match TRBD1. Trimming removed 5 bases from V and 10 bases from J; junction bases left unmatched: 5. The CDR3 runs to 13 residues. The germline V gene has CDR1 SGHVS and CDR2 FQNEAQ. DNA for the CDR3: TGTGCCAGCAGCATCAGACAGGGGGGAAAACTGTTTTTT. Its translation is CASSIRQGGKLFF.

This clone turned up a few times. This sequence joins TRBV7-9 and TRBJ1-6, with D tentatively TRBD1 (6 bases). The CDR3 covers 18 residues. Between the trimmed V and J ends, which lost 4 bases and 7 bases, there was a span of 23 bases. In germline, CDR1 is SEHNR, CDR2 FQNEAQ (reference sequence). CDR3 nucleotides: TGTGCCAGCAGCTCCTTAACCCCTAGAACAGGGTTGAATTCACCCCTCCACTTT. Protein product: CASSSLTPRTGLNSPLHF.